The TCR beta chain described here comes from a study of cytomegalovirus exposure and HLA in healthy donors. Findings of the study overall: Exclusion applied to some V segments, including TRBV6-2 and TRBV6-3, as they were indistinguishable.

With 60 Vbeta and 13 Jbeta primers, the PCR was carried out. Method: immunoSEQ multiplex PCR; TCRdb's copy keeps in-frame clones and lacks some. This table has hundreds of thousands of clones, more than 65% appearing once. On this clone: Its antigen is not identified.

V shed 0 bases and J shed 2 bases, with 9 bases lying between them. The CDR3 has 15 amino acids. Per germline, CDR1 SGHRS and CDR2 YFSETQ. The chain carries TRBV5-1 and TRBJ2-1; D perhaps matches TRBD1 (6 bases). Material: PBMCs. The clonotype originates from a young man in good health and CMV-seronegative. CDR3 residues: CASSLAGQPYNEQFF. CDR3 sequence (DNA): TGCGCCAGCAGCTTGGCGGGACAACCCTACAATGAGCAGTTCTTC. Supplemented by reference TRBV5-1 and TRBJ2-1, the full variable domain reads KAGVTQTPRYLIKTRGQQVTLSCSPISGHRSVSWYQQTPGQGLQFLFEYFSETQRNKGNFPGRFSGRQFSNSRSEMNVSTLELGDSALYLCASSLAGQPYNEQFFGPGTRLTVL.